These 8 T cell receptor beta chains came from one sample sequenced in a study of identical twins. TCRdb independently ran MiXCR on the 5' RACE reads; one entry per CDR3 protein. The repertoire holds 130,000 to 150,000 distinct CDR3 sequences, with around 3.6% as singletons. Material: memory T cells sorted from blood. The receptors here all came from a man aged 18-30 years in good health.

This clonotype was detected many times. The chain couples TRBV6-2 or TRBV6-3 to TRBJ2-2, with D maybe TRBD1 (6 bases). The germline V gene has CDR1 MNHEY and CDR2 SVGEGT. This CDR3 contains 12 residues. Trimming took off 7 bases at V and 6 bases at J, with 9 bases between the two ends. CDR3: CASNPGAGELFF. The CDR3 DNA is TGTGCCAGCAACCCAGGGGCCGGGGAGCTGTTTTTT.

This clonotype appeared many times. The chain recombines TRBV20-1 with TRBJ2-5; a weak D match, TRBD1 (7 bases). Trimming took off 6 bases at V and 5 bases at J, with 16 bases between the two ends. CDR1 and CDR2 (germline): DFQATT, SNEGSKA (reference sequence). The CDR3 has 13 residues. CDR3 protein: CSAFDRAGETQYF. In nucleotides, the CDR3 is TGCAGTGCCTTCGACAGGGCGGGGGAGACCCAGTACTTC.

There are many counts of this clonotype. The chain uses TRBV12-3 or TRBV12-4 and TRBJ2-1; TRBD1 matches at 8 bases. V shed 2 bases, J shed 11 bases, and the junction held 11 bases outside the gene matches. This CDR3 region has 15 residues. The CDR3, as DNA: TGTGCCAGCAGTTTATCGGCGGACAGGGATTATCAGCAGTTCTTC. Translation: CASSLSADRDYQQFF.

The CDR3 spells CASSSDGTDTQYF. The CDR3 nucleotides read TGTGCCAGCAGTTCCGATGGCACAGATACGCAGTATTTT. The chain joins TRBV6-2 or TRBV6-3 to TRBJ2-3, with D unclear. The CDR3 totals 13 residues. The germline gives CDR1 MNHEY, CDR2 SVGEGT. V lost 4 bases to trimming and J lost 1 base, with 6 bases between them.

There are many counts of this clonotype. The V gene is TRBV5-6, the J gene TRBJ1-1; no reliable D call. Trimming pared 0 bases from V and 8 bases from J, leaving 14 bases between. This CDR3 is built from 14 residues. CDR1 SGHDT and CDR2 YYEEEE come from the germline V gene. The CDR3 protein is CASSLGRVPREAFF. In DNA form, the CDR3 reads TGTGCCAGCAGCTTGGGTAGGGTCCCCAGGGAAGCTTTCTTT.

V usage is TRBV14 and J usage is TRBJ2-7; D is undetermined. Trimming removed 8 bases at V and 2 bases at J, with 13 bases between. The germline gives CDR1 SGHDN, CDR2 FVKESK. There are 13 residues in the CDR3. CDR3 region: CASSRTAPYEQYF. CDR3 nucleotides: TGTGCCAGCTCCCGCACGGCTCCCTACGAGCAGTACTTC.

CDR3 sequence: CASTRATSGNTIYF. CDR3 nucleotide sequence: TGTGCCAGCACCAGGGCGACCTCTGGAAACACCATATATTTT. V gene TRBV2 combines with J gene TRBJ1-3, with a weak D call TRBD1 (5 bases). The CDR3 totals 14 residues. CDR1 is SNHLY and CDR2 is FYNNEI in the germline V gene. Trimming removed 7 bases at V and 0 bases at J, with 10 bases between.

This clonotype was counted ten times or more. This sequence joins TRBV4-3 and TRBJ1-1; D unclear. V gave up 0 bases and J gave up 6 bases, with 8 bases separating them. The germline CDR1 and CDR2 sequences are LGHNA and YSLEER. CDR3 length: 13 residues. CDR3 DNA sequence: TGCGCCAGCAGCCAAGACGCGCGAGCTGAAGCTTTCTTT. Translated, it gives CASSQDARAEAFF.